This T cell receptor (beta chain) was observed in a study of T cell repertoires in ileal Crohn's disease. The wider study: The M6 sample came from neoterminal ileum during colonoscopy after surgery.

Produced via immunoSEQ multiplex PCR; TCRdb's table is partial and in-frame only. The sample records about 62,000 clones, about 89% being singletons. About this clone itself: Its antigen is unidentified.

Time point here: neoterminal ileum biopsy at postoperative endoscopy, about 6 months after surgery. Study-wide findings and caveats: Compared with non-smokers, active smokers at surgery showed more clonal expansions. Within the first postoperative year, endoscopy came at median approximately 6.7 months.

In germline, CDR1 is SGHRS, CDR2 YFSETQ. CDR3 length: 16 residues. With 4 bases clipped from V and 5 bases from J, the junction kept 11 bases outside the gene matches. The sequenced material came from ileal tissue. This sequence was found in an adult with Crohn's disease. The chain is built from TRBV5-1 and TRBJ2-2; 7 nucleotides agree with TRBD1. This chain's CDR3 is CASSPRKSGGTGELFF. DNA of the CDR3: TGCGCCAGCAGCCCGAGGAAATCAGGGGGTACCGGGGAGCTGTTTTTT.